This passage covers 21 T cell receptor beta chains from one sample sequenced in a study of vaccination effects on CD4 cells after COVID-19. ViraFEST expansion of antigen-specific CD4+ T cells with viral peptide pools preceded sequencing. A roughly ten-day culture period preceded the isolation of CD4+ T cells. Having tested negative for nucleocapsid antibodies, the vaccine recipients showed no prior SARS-CoV-2 infection. No antigen has been identified for these receptors. Repertoires were generated with immunoSEQ multiplex PCR, while TCRdb's copy carries only in-frame clones and drops some. The table lists around 71,000 clones, roughly 78% of them singletons. The specimen comprised CD4+ T cells from PBMCs cultured with HCoV-OC43 spike peptides, sampled before COVID-19 vaccination. This sample's subset: HCoV-OC43 spike overlapping peptide pool stimulation. These receptors all stem from a human donor who received a COVID-19 vaccine.

The genes are TRBV24-1 and TRBJ2-1; 12 nucleotides align to TRBD1. Germline lookup yields CDR1 KGHDR and CDR2 SFDVKD. This CDR3 contains 16 residues. The trim removed 4 bases at V and 4 bases at J, leaving 4 bases unmatched. Here the CDR3 reads CATSDPGQGAYNEQFF. The DNA of the CDR3 is TGTGCCACCAGTGACCCGGGACAGGGGGCATACAATGAGCAGTTCTTC.

The chain carries TRBV29-1 and TRBJ1-5; TRBD1 agrees at 9 bases. Germline V gene lookup returns CDR1 SQVTM and CDR2 ANQGSEA. The CDR3 is made up of 13 amino acids. V was pared by 7 bases and J by 0 bases, with 1 base of the junction left unmatched. CDR3 protein: CSAQGASNQPQHF. CDR3 in DNA: TGCAGCGCACAGGGGGCTAGCAATCAGCCCCAGCATTTT.

This chain uses TRBV11-3 with TRBJ1-1, with unresolved D. The CDR3 extends over 14 amino acids. V was trimmed by 0 bases and J by 6 bases, leaving 11 bases between them. Germline V lookup: CDR1 SGHNT, CDR2 YENEEA. Here the CDR3 reads CASSLDGVGAEAFF. The CDR3 DNA sequence: TGTGCCAGCAGCTTAGATGGGGTCGGAGCTGAAGCTTTCTTT.

The V call is TRBV4-1, the J call TRBJ2-3; 9 bases fit TRBD1. The germline V gene has CDR1 MGHRA and CDR2 YSYEKL. The CDR3 runs to 17 residues. The J segment lost 5 bases and the V segment lost 0 bases, leaving 9 bases of the junction unmatched. This CDR3 reads CASSQDRNRGPEDTQYF. The CDR3 bases are TGCGCCAGCAGCCAAGATCGGAACAGGGGGCCTGAAGATACGCAGTATTTT.

This chain links TRBV5-1 with TRBJ2-7, with D tentatively TRBD2 (6 bases). In germline, CDR1 is SGHRS, CDR2 YFSETQ. The CDR3 loop spans 14 amino acids. Trimming stripped 9 bases from V and 5 bases from J, with 21 bases between. In DNA, the CDR3 is TGCGCCATCCCCGGGTGGAGGGGTTCCCACGAGCAGTACGTC. Its protein is CAIPGWRGSHEQYV.

V gene TRBV21-1 combines with J gene TRBJ2-5. TRBV21-1 is listed as a pseudogene. There are 20 residues in the CDR3. CDR3 nucleotides: TGTGCCAGCAGCAATCTACTGAGGAGGGGACACTCTCAAACGAGGGAGACCCAGTACTTC. This translates into CASSNLLRRGHSQTRETQYF.

V usage is TRBV29-1 and J usage is TRBJ2-5; the D gene is possibly TRBD1 (5 bases). Trimming pared 4 bases from V and 3 bases from J, leaving 9 bases between. The CDR3 contains 12 residues. The germline gives CDR1 SQVTM, CDR2 ANQGSEA. Written as DNA, the CDR3 is TGCAGCGTTGTGGAAGGGGAAGAGACCCAGTACTTC. Translated: CSVVEGEETQYF.

This chain joins TRBV18 and TRBJ2-4; either TRBD1 or TRBD2 may supply D (5 bases each). The V end lost 8 bases, the J end lost 1 base, and 12 bases lay between the germline ends. Per germline, CDR1 KGHSH and CDR2 LQKENI. The CDR3 length is 14 residues. The CDR3 coding sequence is TGTGCCAGCCTCGGGGCTGGGGCCAAAAACATTCAGTACTTC. It translates to CASLGAGAKNIQYF. Variable domain in full (rest from reference TRBV18 and TRBJ2-4): NAGVMQNPRHLVRRRGQEARLRCSPMKGHSHVYWYRQLPEEGLKFMVYLQKENIIDESGMPKERFSAEFPKEGPSILRIQQVVRGDSAAYFCASLGAGAKNIQYFGAGTRLSVL.

The gene calls are TRBV3-1 (or the pseudogene TRBV3-2) and TRBJ1-2, with D maybe TRBD1 (5 bases). The CDR3 covers 15 residues. V was clipped by 6 bases and J by 3 bases, with 17 bases between them. Germline CDR1 reads LGHDT; CDR2 reads YNNKEL (reference sequence). For the CDR3, the DNA is TGTGCCAGCAGACACCAAGTTCGGGGGGACTATGGCTACACCTTC. Protein sequence: CASRHQVRGDYGYTF.

The rearrangement links TRBV30 to TRBJ2-7; a weak D match, TRBD2 (5 bases). The CDR3 consists of 14 residues. Trimming left V 0 bases short and J 5 bases short, with 14 bases between. Germline CDR1 reads GTSNPN; CDR2 reads SVGIG (reference sequence). CDR3 sequence reads: CAWSVEGSDHEQYV. Written as DNA, the CDR3 is TGTGCCTGGAGTGTCGAAGGGAGCGACCACGAGCAGTACGTC.

V is TRBV11-2 and J is TRBJ2-3; D is uncertain. The CDR3 has 12 amino acids. The germline CDR1 and CDR2 sequences are SGHAT and FQNNGV. V was shortened by 6 bases and J by 2 bases, with 6 bases between the two germline ends. The CDR3 bases are TGTGCCAGCAGTAAGACCACAGATACGCAGTATTTT. Residues: CASSKTTDTQYF.

The CDR3 DNA sequence: TGTGCCAGCAGCGTACAAACAGGGGCTCTGGTACGTCAGCCCCAGCATTTT. Its translation: CASSVQTGALVRQPQHF. The chain has TRBV7-8 and TRBJ1-5; 7 nucleotides align to TRBD1. The V gene end was trimmed by 5 bases and the J gene end by 6 bases; junction bases not matched to a gene: 16. Germline-derived CDR1 and CDR2 are SGHVS and FQNEAQ. This CDR3 has 17 amino acids.

CDR3 amino acids: CASSGAASILNTEAFF. The DNA of the CDR3 is TGTGCCAGTAGTGGGGCAGCCTCCATCTTGAACACTGAAGCTTTCTTT. The chain couples TRBV19 to TRBJ1-1; D may be TRBD1 (5 bases). With 5 bases removed from V and 0 bases from J, the gap between germline ends came to 16 bases. From germline, CDR1 is LNHDA and CDR2 SQIVND (reference sequence). The CDR3 has 16 amino acids. The full variable domain, with the rest looked up from reference TRBV19 and TRBJ1-1, is DGGITQSPKYLFRKEGQNVTLSCEQNLNHDAMYWYRQDPGQGLRLIYYSQIVNDFQKGDIAEGYSVSREKKESFPLTVTSAQKNPTAFYLCASSGAASILNTEAFFGQGTRLTVV.

The rearrangement uses TRBV27 and TRBJ2-5; 9 bases match TRBD2. The length of the CDR3 is 13 residues. The germline V gene has CDR1 MNHEY and CDR2 SMNVEV (reference sequence). The V segment lost 6 bases and the J segment 5 bases; nucleotides outside the gene matches: 4. This chain's CDR3 is CASSRAGGETQYF. CDR3 nucleotides: TGTGCCAGCAGCAGAGCGGGGGGCGAGACCCAGTACTTC.

Only a few counts were recorded for this clone. This chain uses TRBV21-1 with TRBJ1-2. TRBV21-1 is given as a pseudogene. CDR3 length: 11 residues. CDR3 residues: CASSKRRGYTF. The CDR3 region has the DNA TGTGCCAGCAGCAAACGAAGGGGCTACACCTTC.

The genes are TRBV5-1 and TRBJ2-2, with D unclear. The germline V and J ends were trimmed by 1 base and 5 bases, with 12 bases remaining between them. The CDR3 contains 15 residues. From germline, CDR1 is SGHRS and CDR2 YFSETQ. CDR3 bases: TGCGCCAGCAGCTTGAACGCAGGCCTAACCGGGGAGCTGTTTTTT. It translates to CASSLNAGLTGELFF.

The chain carries TRBV11-3 and TRBJ2-2, with 8 positions matching TRBD1. Unmatched junction bases numbered 2, after V lost 1 base and J lost 4 bases. The germline gives CDR1 SGHNT, CDR2 YENEEA. The CDR3 consists of 15 residues. The chain's CDR3 is CASSLGQGSTGELFF. In nucleotides, the CDR3 is TGTGCCAGCAGCTTAGGACAGGGGAGCACCGGGGAGCTGTTTTTT.

This chain links TRBV14 with TRBJ1-1, with a tentative D call TRBD1 (5 bases). This CDR3 contains 15 residues. V was pared by 1 base and J by 3 bases, with 12 bases between. Per the germline V gene, CDR1 is SGHDN and CDR2 is FVKESK. The CDR3 protein is CASSQVLAGYTEAFF. The CDR3 region has the DNA TGTGCCAGCAGCCAAGTATTAGCAGGGTACACTGAAGCTTTCTTT.

This chain joins TRBV5-4 and TRBJ2-3, with D possibly TRBD2 on 5 matching bases. The CDR3 spans 15 residues. Germline V gene lookup returns CDR1 SGHNT and CDR2 YYREEE (reference sequence). V lost 4 bases to trimming and J lost 6 bases, with 18 bases between them. The CDR3 loop reads CASSTGGFRRDTQYF. The CDR3 nucleotides are TGTGCCAGCAGCACCGGAGGATTCCGGAGGGATACGCAGTATTTT.

This clone was seen just once. The rearrangement joins TRBV3-1 (or the pseudogene TRBV3-2) to TRBJ1-2; 9 nucleotides agree with TRBD1. V was clipped by 6 bases and J by 2 bases; unmatched bases: 4. The CDR3 loop spans 14 amino acids. Germline V gives CDR1 LGHDT, CDR2 YNNKEL (reference sequence). The CDR3 sequence: CASRPTGGNYGYTF. The CDR3 DNA sequence: TGTGCCAGCAGGCCGACAGGGGGGAACTATGGCTACACCTTC.

The chain employs TRBV10-2 and TRBJ1-1; D remains unclear. The length of the CDR3 is 15 residues. CDR1 is WSHSY and CDR2 is SAAADI in the germline V gene. Trimming shortened V by 6 bases and J by 0 bases, and 14 bases separated the two germline ends. The CDR3 DNA reads TGCGCCAGCAGCGCCTCAGGACCTCTGAACACTGAAGCTTTCTTT. Residues: CASSASGPLNTEAFF.